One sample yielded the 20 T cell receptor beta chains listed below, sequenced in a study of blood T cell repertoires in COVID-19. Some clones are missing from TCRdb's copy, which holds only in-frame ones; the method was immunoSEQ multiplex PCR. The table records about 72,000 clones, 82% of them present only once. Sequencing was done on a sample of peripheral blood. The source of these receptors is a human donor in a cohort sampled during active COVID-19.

This CDR3 is CASPAGGDVLEQYF. The DNA for the CDR3 is TGTGCCAGCCCCGCGGGGGGGGATGTCCTCGAGCAGTACTTC. The chain carries TRBV6-5 and TRBJ2-7; 9 bases fit TRBD2. The length of the CDR3 is 14 residues. J was trimmed by 6 bases and V by 8 bases; bases with no gene match: 11. The germline V gene encodes CDR1 MNHEY and CDR2 SVGAGI.

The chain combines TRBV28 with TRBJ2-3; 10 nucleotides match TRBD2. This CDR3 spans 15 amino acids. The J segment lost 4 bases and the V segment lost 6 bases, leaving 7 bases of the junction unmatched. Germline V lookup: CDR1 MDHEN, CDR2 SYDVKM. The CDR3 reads CASSPAGGRSDTQYF. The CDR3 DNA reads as TGTGCCAGCAGCCCAGCGGGGGGGAGGTCAGATACGCAGTATTTT.

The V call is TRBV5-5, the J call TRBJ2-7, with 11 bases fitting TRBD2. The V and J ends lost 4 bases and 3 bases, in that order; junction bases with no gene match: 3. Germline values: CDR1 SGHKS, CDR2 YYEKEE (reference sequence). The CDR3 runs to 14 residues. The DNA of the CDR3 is TGTGCCAGCAGCCGGGGACTAGCGGTCTACGAGCAGTACTTC. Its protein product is CASSRGLAVYEQYF.

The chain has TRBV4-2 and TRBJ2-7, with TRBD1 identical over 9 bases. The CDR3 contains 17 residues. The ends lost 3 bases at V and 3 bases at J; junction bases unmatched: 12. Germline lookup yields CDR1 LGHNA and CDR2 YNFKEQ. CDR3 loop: CASSHPISGTGFYEQYF. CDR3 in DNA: TGTGCCAGCAGCCATCCTATTTCCGGGACAGGGTTCTACGAGCAGTACTTC.

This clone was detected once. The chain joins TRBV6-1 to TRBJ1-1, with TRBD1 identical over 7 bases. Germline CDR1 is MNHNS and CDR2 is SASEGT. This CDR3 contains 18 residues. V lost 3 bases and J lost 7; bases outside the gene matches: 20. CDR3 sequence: CASSEGLWDSRKTVEAFF. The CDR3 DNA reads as TGTGCCAGCAGTGAGGGGCTTTGGGACAGCCGAAAGACGGTTGAAGCTTTCTTT.

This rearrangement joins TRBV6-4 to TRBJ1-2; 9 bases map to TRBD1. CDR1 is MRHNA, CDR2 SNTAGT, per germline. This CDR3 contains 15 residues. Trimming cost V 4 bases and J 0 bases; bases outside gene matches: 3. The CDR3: CASSADRGTNYGYTF. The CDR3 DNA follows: TGTGCCAGCAGTGCGGACAGGGGAACTAACTATGGCTACACCTTC.

CDR3 in amino acids: CAFGQGASGGYTF. CDR3 sequence (DNA): TGTGCCTTCGGACAGGGGGCATCGGGGGGCTACACCTTC. The J gene is TRBJ1-2, the V gene TRBV30; 11 bases align to TRBD1. V shed 7 bases and J 8 bases; nucleotides not matched to a gene: 9. The CDR3 contains 13 residues. In germline, CDR1 is GTSNPN, CDR2 SVGIG (reference sequence).

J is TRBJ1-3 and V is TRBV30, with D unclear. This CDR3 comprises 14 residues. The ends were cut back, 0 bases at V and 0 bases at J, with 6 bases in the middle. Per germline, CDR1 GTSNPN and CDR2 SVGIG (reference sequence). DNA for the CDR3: TGTGCCTGGAGTGTGCGGAGCTCTGGAAACACCATATATTTT. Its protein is CAWSVRSSGNTIYF.

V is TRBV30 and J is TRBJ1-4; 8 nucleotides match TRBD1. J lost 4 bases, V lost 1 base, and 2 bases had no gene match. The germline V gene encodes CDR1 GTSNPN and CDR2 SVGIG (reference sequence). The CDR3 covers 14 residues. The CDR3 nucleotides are TGTGCCTGGAGTGAGGGACAGGTTAATGAAAAACTGTTTTTT. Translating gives CAWSEGQVNEKLFF.

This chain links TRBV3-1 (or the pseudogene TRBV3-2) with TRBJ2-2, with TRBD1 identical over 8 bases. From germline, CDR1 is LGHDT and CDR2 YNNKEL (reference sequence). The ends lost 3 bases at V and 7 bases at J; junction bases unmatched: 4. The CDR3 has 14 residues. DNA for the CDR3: TGTGCCAGCAGCCAGTACGACAGGGGCGGGGAGCTGTTTTTT. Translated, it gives CASSQYDRGGELFF.

In DNA form, the CDR3 reads TGTGCCACCAGCAGAGGCGGGACAGGGGTCATCTACGAGCAGTACTTC. Encoded protein: CATSRGGTGVIYEQYF. The chain joins TRBV15 to TRBJ2-7; 10 bases are a match to TRBD1. J lost 3 bases, V lost 1 base, and 6 bases had no gene match. The germline V gene has CDR1 LNHNV and CDR2 YYDKDF (reference sequence). The CDR3 has 16 residues.

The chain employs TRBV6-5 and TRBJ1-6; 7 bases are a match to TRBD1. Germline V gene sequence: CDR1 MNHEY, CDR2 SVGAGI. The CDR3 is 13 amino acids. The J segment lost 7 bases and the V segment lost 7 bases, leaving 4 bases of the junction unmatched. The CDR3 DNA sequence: TGTGCCAGCAACGACAGGGACAATTCACCCCTCCACTTT. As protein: CASNDRDNSPLHF.

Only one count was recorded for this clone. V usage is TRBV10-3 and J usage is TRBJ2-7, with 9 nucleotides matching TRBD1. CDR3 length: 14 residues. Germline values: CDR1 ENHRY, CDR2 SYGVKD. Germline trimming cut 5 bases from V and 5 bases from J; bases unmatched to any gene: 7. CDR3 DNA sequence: TGTGCCATCAGTCCCGGGACAGGGAGTCACGAGCAGTACTTC. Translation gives CAISPGTGSHEQYF.

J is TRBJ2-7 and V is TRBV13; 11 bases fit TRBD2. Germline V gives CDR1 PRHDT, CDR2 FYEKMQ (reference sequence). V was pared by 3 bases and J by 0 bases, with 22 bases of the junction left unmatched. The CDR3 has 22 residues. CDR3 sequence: CASSFGTYQRGLAGGHSYEQYF. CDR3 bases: TGTGCCAGCAGCTTCGGGACTTACCAACGGGGGCTAGCGGGGGGCCACTCCTACGAGCAGTACTTC.

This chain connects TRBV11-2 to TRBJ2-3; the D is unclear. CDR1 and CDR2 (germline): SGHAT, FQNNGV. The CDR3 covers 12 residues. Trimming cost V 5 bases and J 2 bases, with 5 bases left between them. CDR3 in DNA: TGTGCCAGCAGCCCGTACACAGATACGCAGTATTTT. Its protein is CASSPYTDTQYF.

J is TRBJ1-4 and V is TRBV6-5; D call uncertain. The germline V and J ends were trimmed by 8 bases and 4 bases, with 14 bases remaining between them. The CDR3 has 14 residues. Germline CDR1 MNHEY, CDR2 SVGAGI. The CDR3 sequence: CASAEQSVNEKLFF. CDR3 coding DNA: TGTGCCAGCGCCGAGCAGAGCGTTAATGAAAAACTGTTTTTT.

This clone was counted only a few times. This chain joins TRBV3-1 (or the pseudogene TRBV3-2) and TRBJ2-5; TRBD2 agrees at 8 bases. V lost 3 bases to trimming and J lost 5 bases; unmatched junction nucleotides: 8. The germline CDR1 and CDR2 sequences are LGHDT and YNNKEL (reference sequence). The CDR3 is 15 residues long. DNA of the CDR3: TGTGCCAGCAGCCATGAGCCGGGGGGGCGCGAGACCCAGTACTTC. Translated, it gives CASSHEPGGRETQYF.

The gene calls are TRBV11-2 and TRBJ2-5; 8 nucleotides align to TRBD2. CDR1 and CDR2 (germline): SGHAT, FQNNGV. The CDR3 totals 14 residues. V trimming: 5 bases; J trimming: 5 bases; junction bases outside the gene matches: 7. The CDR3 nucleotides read TGTGCCAGCAGCCCGCGGGAGGCGGTTGAGACCCAGTACTTC. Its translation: CASSPREAVETQYF.

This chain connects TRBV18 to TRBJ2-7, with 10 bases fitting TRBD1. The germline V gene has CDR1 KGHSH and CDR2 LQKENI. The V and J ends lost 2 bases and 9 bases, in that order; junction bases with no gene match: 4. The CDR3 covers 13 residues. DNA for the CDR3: TGTGCCAGCTCACCAGACAGGGGGCTAAGGCAGTACTTC. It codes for CASSPDRGLRQYF.

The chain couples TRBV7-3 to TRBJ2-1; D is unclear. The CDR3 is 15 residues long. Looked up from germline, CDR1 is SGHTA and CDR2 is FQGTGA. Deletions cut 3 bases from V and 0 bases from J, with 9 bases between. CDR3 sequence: CASSFDSGSYNEQFF. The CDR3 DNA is TGTGCCAGCAGCTTTGACTCTGGCTCCTACAATGAGCAGTTCTTC.